This T cell receptor beta chain was captured by sequencing in a study of blood T cell repertoires in COVID-19. V lost 0 bases to trimming and J lost 3 bases; unmatched junction nucleotides: 13. This CDR3 contains 19 residues. Germline V gene lookup returns CDR1 MNHEY and CDR2 SMNVEV (reference sequence). Source study methods: Amplification of reference gene primers was used by the study to estimate nucleated cell counts. Data came from immunoSEQ multiplex PCR; TCRdb stores just in-frame clones and leaves some out. V, J and clone size derive from that table, while D and trimming were established from the DNA sequence. The sample has tens of thousands of clones, 75% to 85% seen once.

Sequenced material: peripheral blood. The clonotype originates from a human donor in a cohort sampled during active COVID-19. V and J are TRBV27 and TRBJ2-1; 8 bases align to TRBD2. For the CDR3, the DNA is TGTGCCAGCAGTTTATCGACCCCCCAAGCGGGGGTCATCTACAATGAGCAGTTCTTC. Translating gives CASSLSTPQAGVIYNEQFF.